These T cell receptor beta chains were read from a single sample in a study of shared clonotypes between healthy human individuals. TCRdb keeps only in-frame clones here, not all; method: immunoSEQ multiplex PCR. The sample has hundreds of thousands of clones; around 92% are singletons. The sample consisted of naive CD8+ T cells sorted from blood. The receptors were gathered from a man younger than 40 in good health. Both conserved end residues are part of each CDR3. A D gene is named only where the DNA matches it firmly. Size values are once, few and many counts, or a class for expanded clones, and some rows have none.

J gene: TRBJ2-7
V gene: TRBV27
clone size: once
D gene: NA
CDR3 protein: CASSITGTYEQYF
CDR3 DNA: TGTGCCAGCAGTATAACAGGGACCTACGAGCAGTACTTC

J gene: TRBJ2-1
V gene: TRBV7-9
clone size: NA
D gene: TRBD2
CDR3 protein: CASSLLSSGGENNEQFF
CDR3 DNA: TGTGCCAGCAGCTTATTGTCTAGCGGAGGAGAGAACAATGAGCAGTTCTTC

J gene: TRBJ1-1
V gene: TRBV4-1
clone size: NA
D gene: NA
CDR3 protein: CASSRTGGVGEAFF
CDR3 DNA: TGCGCCAGCAGCCGGACGGGGGGTGTGGGTGAAGCTTTCTTT

J gene: TRBJ2-1
V gene: TRBV7-6
clone size: NA
D gene: NA
CDR3 protein: CASSLEAGAYNEQFF
CDR3 DNA: TGTGCCAGCAGCTTAGAGGCAGGAGCCTACAATGAGCAGTTCTTC

J gene: TRBJ2-5
V gene: TRBV20-1
clone size: NA
D gene: NA
CDR3 protein: CSAQRETQYF
CDR3 DNA: TGCAGTGCCCAACGGGAGACCCAGTACTTC

J gene: TRBJ2-3
V gene: TRBV7-6
clone size: NA
D gene: TRBD2
CDR3 protein: CASRRTSGMRGTDTQYF
CDR3 DNA: TGTGCCAGCCGGAGGACTAGCGGGATGAGGGGCACAGATACGCAGTATTTT

J gene: TRBJ2-2
V gene: TRBV9
clone size: NA
D gene: TRBD1
CDR3 protein: CASSQGAANTGELFF
CDR3 DNA: TGTGCCAGCAGCCAGGGGGCAGCCAACACCGGGGAGCTGTTTTTT

J gene: TRBJ2-5
V gene: TRBV4-1
clone size: once
D gene: NA
CDR3 protein: CASSQDPEETQYF
CDR3 DNA: TGCGCCAGCAGCCAAGACCCCGAAGAGACCCAGTACTTC

J gene: TRBJ1-2
V gene: TRBV28
clone size: NA
D gene: NA
CDR3 protein: CASSLGRDYGYTF
CDR3 DNA: TGTGCCAGCAGTTTGGGAAGAGACTATGGCTACACCTTC

J gene: TRBJ2-5
V gene: TRBV13
clone size: NA
D gene: NA
CDR3 protein: CASSLSRKETQYF
CDR3 DNA: TGTGCCAGCAGCTTAAGCAGGAAAGAGACCCAGTACTTC

J gene: TRBJ1-1
V gene: TRBV4-1
clone size: NA
D gene: TRBD1
CDR3 protein: CASSQDLGGSAEAFF
CDR3 DNA: TGCGCCAGCAGCCAAGACTTAGGGGGCAGCGCTGAAGCTTTCTTT

J gene: TRBJ2-4
V gene: TRBV19
clone size: NA
D gene: TRBD1
CDR3 protein: CASAAGQGWNIQYF
CDR3 DNA: TGTGCCAGCGCTGCGGGACAGGGTTGGAACATTCAGTACTTC

J gene: TRBJ2-4
V gene: TRBV9
clone size: NA
D gene: NA
CDR3 protein: CASSVGTHLENIQYF
CDR3 DNA: TGTGCCAGCAGCGTGGGGACTCATCTGGAAAACATTCAGTACTTC

J gene: TRBJ1-1
V gene: TRBV2
clone size: NA
D gene: TRBD1
CDR3 protein: CASSGGQAMNTEAFF
CDR3 DNA: TGTGCCAGCAGTGGGGGACAGGCTATGAACACTGAAGCTTTCTTT

J gene: TRBJ1-2
V gene: TRBV27
clone size: NA
D gene: NA
CDR3 protein: CASSLVGPYGYTF
CDR3 DNA: TGTGCCAGCAGTTTAGTCGGCCCCTATGGCTACACCTTC

J gene: TRBJ2-3
V gene: TRBV7-7
clone size: NA
D gene: TRBD2
CDR3 protein: CASSPGTSGRNSDTQYF
CDR3 DNA: TGTGCTAGCAGCCCAGGGACTAGCGGGAGAAATTCAGATACGCAGTATTTT

J gene: TRBJ2-2
V gene: TRBV5-1
clone size: once
D gene: TRBD2
CDR3 protein: CASSSTSGINTGELFF
CDR3 DNA: TGCGCCAGCAGCTCAACTAGCGGGATTAACACCGGGGAGCTGTTTTTT

J gene: TRBJ2-1
V gene: TRBV13
clone size: once
D gene: TRBD2
CDR3 protein: CASSCKTSGSYDEQFF
CDR3 DNA: TGTGCCAGCAGCTGTAAGACTAGCGGGAGTTATGATGAGCAGTTCTTC

J gene: TRBJ1-4
V gene: TRBV4-1
clone size: NA
D gene: TRBD1
CDR3 protein: CASSRDRGGPVANEKLFF
CDR3 DNA: TGCGCCAGCAGCCGGGACAGGGGAGGCCCTGTAGCTAATGAAAAACTGTTTTTT

J gene: TRBJ1-4
V gene: TRBV6-5
clone size: NA
D gene: NA
CDR3 protein: CASSPVQAGEKLFF
CDR3 DNA: TGTGCCAGCAGCCCCGTACAGGCAGGTGAAAAACTGTTTTTT

J gene: TRBJ1-2
V gene: TRBV21-1
clone size: NA
D gene: NA
CDR3 protein: CASSKKGVGFQANYGYTF
CDR3 DNA: TGTGCCAGCAGCAAAAAAGGGGTGGGCTTTCAAGCTAACTATGGCTACACCTTC

J gene: TRBJ2-7
V gene: TRBV11-2
clone size: once
D gene: TRBD2
CDR3 protein: CASSSGTSGDEQYF
CDR3 DNA: TGTGCCAGCAGCTCAGGGACTAGCGGGGACGAGCAGTACTTC

J gene: TRBJ1-1
V gene: TRBV29-1
clone size: NA
D gene: NA
CDR3 protein: CSVFLRGRGYTEAFF
CDR3 DNA: TGCAGCGTTTTCCTCAGGGGTAGAGGGTACACTGAAGCTTTCTTT

J gene: TRBJ1-5
V gene: TRBV15
clone size: medium-sized
D gene: NA
CDR3 protein: CATSREYNNQPQHF
CDR3 DNA: TGTGCCACCAGCAGAGAGTATAACAATCAGCCCCAGCATTTT

J gene: TRBJ1-2
V gene: TRBV25-1
clone size: NA
D gene: TRBD1
CDR3 protein: CASSDGTGINYGYTF
CDR3 DNA: TGTGCCAGCAGTGACGGGACAGGGATTAACTATGGCTACACCTTC

J gene: TRBJ2-5
V gene: TRBV2
clone size: once
D gene: NA
CDR3 protein: CASNLDGGGTQYF
CDR3 DNA: TGTGCCAGCAACCTTGATGGGGGAGGGACCCAGTACTTC

J gene: TRBJ1-1
V gene: TRBV5-6
clone size: NA
D gene: NA
CDR3 protein: CASRSDQGSTEAFF
CDR3 DNA: TGTGCCAGCAGGTCCGATCAGGGGAGCACTGAAGCTTTCTTT

J gene: TRBJ1-3
V gene: TRBV2
clone size: NA
D gene: NA
CDR3 protein: CASSASRGSGNTIYF
CDR3 DNA: TGTGCCAGCAGTGCAAGCAGGGGCTCTGGAAACACCATATATTTT

J gene: TRBJ2-5
V gene: TRBV14
clone size: NA
D gene: NA
CDR3 protein: CASSQSLQAGGETQYF
CDR3 DNA: TGTGCCAGCAGCCAATCTCTCCAAGCAGGTGGGGAGACCCAGTACTTC